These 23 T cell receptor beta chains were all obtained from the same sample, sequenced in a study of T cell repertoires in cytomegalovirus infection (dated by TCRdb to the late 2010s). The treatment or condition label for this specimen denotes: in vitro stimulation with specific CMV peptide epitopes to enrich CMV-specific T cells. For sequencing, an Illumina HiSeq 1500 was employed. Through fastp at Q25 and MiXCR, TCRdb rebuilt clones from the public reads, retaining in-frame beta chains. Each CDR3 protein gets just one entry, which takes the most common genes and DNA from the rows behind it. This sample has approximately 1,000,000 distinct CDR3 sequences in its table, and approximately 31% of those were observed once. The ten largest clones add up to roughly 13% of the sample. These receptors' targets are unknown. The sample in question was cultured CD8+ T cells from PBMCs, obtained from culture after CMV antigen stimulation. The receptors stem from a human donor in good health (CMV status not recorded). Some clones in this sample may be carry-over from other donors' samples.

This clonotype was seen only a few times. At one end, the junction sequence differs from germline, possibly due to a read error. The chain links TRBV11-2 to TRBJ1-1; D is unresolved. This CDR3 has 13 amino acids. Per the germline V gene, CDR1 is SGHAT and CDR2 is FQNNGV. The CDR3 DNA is TGTGCCAGCAGCCCGAACCCCAACATTGAAGCTTTCTTT. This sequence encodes CASSPNPNIEAFF.

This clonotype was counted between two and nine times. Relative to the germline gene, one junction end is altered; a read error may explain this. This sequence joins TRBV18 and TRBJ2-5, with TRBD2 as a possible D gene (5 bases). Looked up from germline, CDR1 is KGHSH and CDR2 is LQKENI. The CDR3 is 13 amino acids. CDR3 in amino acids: CASSPPSGETQYF. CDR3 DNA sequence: TGTGCTAGCTCACCACCGAGCGGTGAGACCCAGTACTTC.

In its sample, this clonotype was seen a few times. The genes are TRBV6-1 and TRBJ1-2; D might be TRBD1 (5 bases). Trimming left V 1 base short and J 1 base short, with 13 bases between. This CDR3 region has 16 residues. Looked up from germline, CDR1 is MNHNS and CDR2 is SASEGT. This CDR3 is CASSEGLRGLNYGYTF. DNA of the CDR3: TGTGCCAGCAGTGAAGGGTTGCGGGGCCTTAACTATGGCTACACCTTC.

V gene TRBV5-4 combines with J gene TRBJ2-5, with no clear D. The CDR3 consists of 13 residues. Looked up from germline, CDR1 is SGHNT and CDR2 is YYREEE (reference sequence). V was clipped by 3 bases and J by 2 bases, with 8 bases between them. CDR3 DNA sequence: TGTGCCAGCAGCTGGCTGGGGCAAGAGACCCAGTACTTC. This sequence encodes CASSWLGQETQYF.

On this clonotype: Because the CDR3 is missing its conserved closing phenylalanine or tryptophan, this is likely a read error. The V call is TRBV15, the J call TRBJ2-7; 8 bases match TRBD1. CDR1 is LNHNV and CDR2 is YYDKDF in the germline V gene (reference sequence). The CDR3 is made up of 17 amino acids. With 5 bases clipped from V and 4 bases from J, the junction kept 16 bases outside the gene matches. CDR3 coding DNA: TGTGCCACCAGCCGTGACACTGCGGGACAGGCGAATTACGAGCAGTACTCC. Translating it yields CATSRDTAGQANYEQYS.

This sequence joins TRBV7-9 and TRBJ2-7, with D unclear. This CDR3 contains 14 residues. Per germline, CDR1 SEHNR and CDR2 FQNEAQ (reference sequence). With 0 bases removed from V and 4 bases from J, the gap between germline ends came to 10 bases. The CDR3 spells CASSLALTPYEQYF. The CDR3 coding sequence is TGTGCCAGCAGCTTAGCCCTGACTCCATACGAGCAGTACTTC.

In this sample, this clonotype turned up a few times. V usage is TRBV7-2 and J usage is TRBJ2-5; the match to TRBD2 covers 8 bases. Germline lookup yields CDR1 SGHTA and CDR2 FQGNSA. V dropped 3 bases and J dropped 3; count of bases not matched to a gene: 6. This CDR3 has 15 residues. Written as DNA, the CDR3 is TGTGCCAGCAGCTTTCCGGGGGGGGAGGAAGAGACCCAGTACTTC. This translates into CASSFPGGEEETQYF.

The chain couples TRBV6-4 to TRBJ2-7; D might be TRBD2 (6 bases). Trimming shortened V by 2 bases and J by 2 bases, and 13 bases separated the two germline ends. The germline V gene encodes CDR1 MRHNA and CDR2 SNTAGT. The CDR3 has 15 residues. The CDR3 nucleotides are TGTGCCAGCAGTGACCGGGGGACGGCCCCCTACGAGCAGTACGTC. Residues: CASSDRGTAPYEQYV.

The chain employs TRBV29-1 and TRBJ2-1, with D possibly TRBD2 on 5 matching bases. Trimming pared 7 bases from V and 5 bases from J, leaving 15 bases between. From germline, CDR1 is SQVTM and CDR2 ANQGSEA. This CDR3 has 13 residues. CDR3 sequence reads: CSGELALDNEQFF. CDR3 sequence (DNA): TGCAGCGGGGAATTAGCGCTCGACAATGAGCAGTTCTTC.

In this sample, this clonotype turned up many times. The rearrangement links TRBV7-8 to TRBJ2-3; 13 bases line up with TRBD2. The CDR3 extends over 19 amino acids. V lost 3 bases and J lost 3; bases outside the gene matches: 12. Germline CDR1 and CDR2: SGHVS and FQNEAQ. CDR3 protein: CASSLRGELAGGRTDTQYF. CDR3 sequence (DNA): TGTGCCAGCAGCTTGAGGGGTGAACTAGCGGGGGGGAGGACAGATACGCAGTATTTT.

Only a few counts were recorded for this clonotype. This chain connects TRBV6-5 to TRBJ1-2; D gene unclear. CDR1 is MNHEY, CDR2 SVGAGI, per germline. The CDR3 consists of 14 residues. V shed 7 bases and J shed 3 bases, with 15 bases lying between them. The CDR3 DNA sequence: TGTGCCAGCACCGACGAGGCTGATTACTATGGCTACACCTTC. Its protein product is CASTDEADYYGYTF.

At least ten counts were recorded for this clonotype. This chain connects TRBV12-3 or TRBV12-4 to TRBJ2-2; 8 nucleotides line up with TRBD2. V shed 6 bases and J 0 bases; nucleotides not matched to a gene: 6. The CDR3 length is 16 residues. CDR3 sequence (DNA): TGTGCCAGCAGCACATTAGCGGGGTCGAACACCGGGGAGCTGTTTTTT. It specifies CASSTLAGSNTGELFF.

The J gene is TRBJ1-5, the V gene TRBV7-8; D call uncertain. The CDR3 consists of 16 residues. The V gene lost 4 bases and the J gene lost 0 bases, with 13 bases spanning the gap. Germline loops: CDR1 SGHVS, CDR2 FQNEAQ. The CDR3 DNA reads TGTGCCAGCAGCTCTAGGAGAGGGTATAGCAATCAGCCCCAGCATTTT. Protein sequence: CASSSRRGYSNQPQHF.

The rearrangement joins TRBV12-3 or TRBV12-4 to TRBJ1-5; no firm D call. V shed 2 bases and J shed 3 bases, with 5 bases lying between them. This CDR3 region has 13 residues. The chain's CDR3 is CASSLTINQPQHF. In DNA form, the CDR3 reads TGTGCCAGCAGTTTAACAATCAATCAGCCCCAGCATTTT.

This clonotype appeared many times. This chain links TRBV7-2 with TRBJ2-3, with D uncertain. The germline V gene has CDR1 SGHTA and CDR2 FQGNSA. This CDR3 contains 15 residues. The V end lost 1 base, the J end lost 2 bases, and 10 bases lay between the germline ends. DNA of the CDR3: TGTGCCAGCAGCTTAGAGGCCCGCTACACAGATACGCAGTATTTT. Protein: CASSLEARYTDTQYF. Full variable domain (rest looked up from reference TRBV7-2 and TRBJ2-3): GAGVSQSPSNKVTEKGKDVELRCDPISGHTALYWYRQSLGQGLEFLIYFQGNSAPDKSGLPSDRFSAERTGGSVSTLTIQRTQQEDSAVYLCASSLEARYTDTQYFGPGTRLTVL.

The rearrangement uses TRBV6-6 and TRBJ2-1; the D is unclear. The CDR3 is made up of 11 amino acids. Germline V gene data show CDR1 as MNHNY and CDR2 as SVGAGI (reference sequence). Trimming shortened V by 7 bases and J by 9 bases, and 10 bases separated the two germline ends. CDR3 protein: CASTDTREQFF. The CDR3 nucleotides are TGTGCCAGCACGGATACCCGTGAGCAGTTCTTC.

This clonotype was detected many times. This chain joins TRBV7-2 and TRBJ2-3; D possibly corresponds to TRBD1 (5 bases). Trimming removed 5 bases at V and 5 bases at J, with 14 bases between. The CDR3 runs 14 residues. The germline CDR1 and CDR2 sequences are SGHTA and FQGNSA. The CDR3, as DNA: TGTGCCAGCAGCCGAAGGACCGACAGAGATACGCAGTATTTT. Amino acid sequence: CASSRRTDRDTQYF.

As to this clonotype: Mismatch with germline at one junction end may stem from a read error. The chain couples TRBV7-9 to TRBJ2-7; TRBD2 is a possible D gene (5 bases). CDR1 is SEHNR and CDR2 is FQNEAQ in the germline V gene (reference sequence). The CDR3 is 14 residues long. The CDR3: CASSLAPSSYEQYF. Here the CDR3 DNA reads TGTGCCAGCAGCCTAGCACCGAGCTCCTACGAGCAGTACTTC. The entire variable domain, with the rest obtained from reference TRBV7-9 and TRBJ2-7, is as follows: DTGVSQNPRHKITKRGQNVTFRCDPISEHNRLYWYRQTLGQGPEFLTYFQNEAQLEKSRLLSDRFSAERPKGSFSTLEIQRTEQGDSAMYLCASSLAPSSYEQYFGPGTRLTVT.

The CDR3 nucleotides are TGCGCCAGCAGCATCCCCCGCACAGATACGCAGTATTTT. Its protein is CASSIPRTDTQYF. This chain connects TRBV5-1 to TRBJ2-3, with no clear D. The CDR3 extends over 13 amino acids. Deletions cut 4 bases from V and 1 base from J, with 7 bases between. Germline V CDR1 and CDR2: SGHRS, YFSETQ.

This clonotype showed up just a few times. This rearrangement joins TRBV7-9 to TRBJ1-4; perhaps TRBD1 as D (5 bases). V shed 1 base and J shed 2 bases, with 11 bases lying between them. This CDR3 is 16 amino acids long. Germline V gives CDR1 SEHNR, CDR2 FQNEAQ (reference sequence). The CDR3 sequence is CASSLVSGDTNEKLFF. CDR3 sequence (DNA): TGTGCCAGCAGCTTAGTTTCGGGGGACACTAATGAAAAACTGTTTTTT.

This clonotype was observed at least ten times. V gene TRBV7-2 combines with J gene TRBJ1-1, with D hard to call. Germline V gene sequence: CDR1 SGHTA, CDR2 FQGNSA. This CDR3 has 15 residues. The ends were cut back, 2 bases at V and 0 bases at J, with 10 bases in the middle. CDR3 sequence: CASSLPRVVNTEAFF. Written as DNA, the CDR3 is TGTGCCAGCAGCTTACCGAGGGTTGTGAACACTGAAGCTTTCTTT.

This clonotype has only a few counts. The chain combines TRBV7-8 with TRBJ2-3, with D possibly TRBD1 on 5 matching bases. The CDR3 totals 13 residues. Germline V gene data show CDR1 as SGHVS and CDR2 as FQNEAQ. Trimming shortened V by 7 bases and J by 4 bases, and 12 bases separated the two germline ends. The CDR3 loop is CASNMWGADTQYF. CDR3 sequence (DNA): TGTGCCAGCAACATGTGGGGCGCAGATACGCAGTATTTT.

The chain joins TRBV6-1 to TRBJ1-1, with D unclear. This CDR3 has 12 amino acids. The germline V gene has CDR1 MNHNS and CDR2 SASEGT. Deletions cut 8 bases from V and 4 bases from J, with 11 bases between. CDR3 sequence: CASPWGCTEAFF. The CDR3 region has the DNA TGTGCCAGCCCCTGGGGTTGCACTGAAGCTTTCTTT.